This TCR beta chain was retrieved from a study of pediatric ulcerative colitis. Study-wide results and caveats: Rectal pinch biopsies may include blood-derived T cells. Two patients' blood samples yielded substantially fewer templates. Ulcerative colitis patients shared more blood-rectal clones than controls.

Assay used: immunoSEQ multiplex PCR; TCRdb lists only in-frame clones, some missing. In the table there are approximately 40,000 clones, around 75% of which are singletons. Per the germline V gene, CDR1 is MGHRA and CDR2 is YSYEKL. Trimming at V came to 0 bases and at J to 3 bases, leaving 2 bases not matched to a gene. There are 16 residues in the CDR3. Remarks on this clone: Its antigen is currently unknown.

One to two pinch biopsies were taken from the rectum during colonoscopy. This sequence joins TRBV4-1 and TRBJ2-3; 11 bases are a match to TRBD2. This TCR was recovered from a boy aged 5-17 years with severe ulcerative colitis. Specimen: gut tissue. CDR3 sequence reads: CASSQDPSGGTDTQYF. In nucleotides, the CDR3 is TGCGCCAGCAGCCAAGATCCTAGCGGGGGGACAGATACGCAGTATTTT.